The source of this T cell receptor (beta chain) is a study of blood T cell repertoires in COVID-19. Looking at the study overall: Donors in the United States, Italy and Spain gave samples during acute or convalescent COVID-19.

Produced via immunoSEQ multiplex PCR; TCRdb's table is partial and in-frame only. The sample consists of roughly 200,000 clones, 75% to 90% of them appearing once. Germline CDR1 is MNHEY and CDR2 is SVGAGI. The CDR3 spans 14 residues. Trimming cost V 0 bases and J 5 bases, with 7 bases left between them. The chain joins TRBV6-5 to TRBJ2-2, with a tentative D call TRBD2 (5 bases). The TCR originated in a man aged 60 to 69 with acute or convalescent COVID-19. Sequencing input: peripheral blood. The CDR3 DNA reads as TGTGCCAGCAGTTACTCGATAGCGACCGGGGAGCTGTTTTTT. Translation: CASSYSIATGELFF.